Sequencing of this T cell receptor beta chain was carried out in a study of cytomegalovirus exposure and HLA in healthy donors. V was cut by 7 bases and J by 3 bases, with 15 bases left in between. In germline, CDR1 is MNHNY, CDR2 SVGAGI (reference sequence). This CDR3 spans 14 amino acids. Produced via immunoSEQ multiplex PCR; TCRdb's table is partial and in-frame only. The sample includes about 240,000 clones, approximately 86% seen only once; the top ten take roughly 1.2%. The sample taken for sequencing was PBMCs. The chain has TRBV6-6 and TRBJ1-1; unclear D gene. The TCR comes from a woman in her 30s in good health and CMV-seropositive. The CDR3 region has the DNA TGTGCCAGCAACCCAGACAAGATTCACACTGAAGCTTTCTTT. It is translated as CASNPDKIHTEAFF.